The source of this TCR beta chain is a study of patients and donors after allogeneic stem cell transplantation. This clonotype was recorded a few times. TCRdb re-derived calls from the RT-PCR reads in MiXCR, one entry per CDR3 protein. The sample gives some 230,000 distinct CDR3 sequences, around 14% of which show up once; 9.5% to 13% is in the top ten. The germline V and J ends were trimmed by 6 bases and 0 bases, with 14 bases remaining between them. The CDR3 contains 15 residues. CDR1 is DFQATT, CDR2 SNEGSKA, per germline (reference sequence). The sequencing input was blood, either unsorted or a sorted T cell fraction (not recorded which). The J gene is TRBJ2-2, the V gene TRBV20-1; TRBD2 is a possible D gene (5 bases). This TCR was sampled from a human donor who was either an allogeneic HSCT recipient or a stem cell or donor lymphocyte infusion donor (not recorded which). It is not recorded whose cells these are; they may come from a transplant donor. In nucleotides, the CDR3 is TGCAGTGCAACGGGCGGCGGGCCGAACACCGGGGAGCTGTTTTTT. It translates to CSATGGGPNTGELFF.